This T cell receptor (beta chain) originates from a study of blood T cell repertoires in COVID-19. The CDR3 consists of 14 residues. Germline CDR1 is GTSNPN and CDR2 is SVGIG (reference sequence). Trimming removed 0 bases at V and 4 bases at J, with 12 bases between. The method was immunoSEQ multiplex PCR; TCRdb's version includes in-frame clones alone and lacks a portion of them. Among over 130,000 clones listed, approximately 86% were seen once. The clonotype originates from an older man with acute or convalescent COVID-19. Sequencing input: peripheral blood. The rearrangement uses TRBV30 and TRBJ2-5; D possibly corresponds to TRBD1 (5 bases). The CDR3 reads CAWSVQAGIETQYF. In DNA form, the CDR3 reads TGTGCCTGGAGTGTACAGGCAGGGATAGAGACCCAGTACTTC.